These 7 T cell receptor beta chains were sequenced from one sample in a study of Tregs in tolerant kidney transplant recipients. Only in-frame clones appear in the TCRdb table, and some are missing; sequencing was by immunoSEQ multiplex PCR. This table has about 94,000 clones, approximately 93% appearing once. The specimen comprised CD4+ T cells from blood, sampled before the transplant. All receptors come from a human donor who received a combined kidney and bone marrow transplant.

With regard to this clone: Compared with germline, one end of the junction differs, possibly owing to a read error. Additional DNA sequences in this sample encode the identical CDR3. This sequence joins TRBV15 and TRBJ1-6, with TRBD1 matching over 7 bases. This CDR3 spans 14 amino acids. Germline CDR1 reads LNHNV; CDR2 reads YYDKDF (reference sequence). In nucleotides, the CDR3 is TGTGCCACTAAGCTACAGGGGATCGATTCCCCCCTCCACTTT. Encoded protein: CATKLQGIDSPLHF.

The chain joins TRBV28 to TRBJ1-3, with 7 bases matching TRBD1. CDR3 size: 19 residues. Germline-derived CDR1 and CDR2 are MDHEN and SYDVKM. V lost 5 bases and J lost 0; bases outside the gene matches: 16. The DNA for the CDR3 is TGTGCCAGCAGTACCCGACAGGGTCTGGTAGTACTCTCTGGAAACACCATATATTTT. Translating gives CASSTRQGLVVLSGNTIYF.

This clone has only one observation. The CDR3 nucleotides read TGTGCCAGCAGCTTTAGAAGCGGGGGCGCGCAGTATGGCTACACCTTC. Translation gives CASSFRSGGAQYGYTF. The genes are TRBV5-6 and TRBJ1-2, with D possibly TRBD1 on 6 matching bases. The CDR3 contains 16 residues. Germline CDR1 is SGHDT and CDR2 is YYEEEE. Deletions cut 2 bases from V and 5 bases from J, with 19 bases between.

The chain couples TRBV9 to TRBJ1-6, with 7 positions matching TRBD1. After removal of 5 bases from V and 9 bases from J, the junction contained 14 bases not matched to a gene. The CDR3 sequence is 16 residues long. Germline values: CDR1 SGDLS, CDR2 YYNGEE. The CDR3 DNA reads as TGTGCCAGCAGTAAAATAGGGGCAGGGGGTGGTTCACCCCTCCACTTT. Its protein is CASSKIGAGGGSPLHF.

The chain recombines TRBV19 with TRBJ2-4; TRBD1 might be the D (5 bases). Germline lookup yields CDR1 LNHDA and CDR2 SQIVND (reference sequence). The CDR3 length is 15 residues. The V end lost 6 bases, the J end lost 5 bases, and 17 bases lay between the germline ends. The DNA for the CDR3 is TGTGCCAGTAGAAGGGCGACAGTTGGGGAAAACATTCAGTACTTC. Protein: CASRRATVGENIQYF.

This chain uses TRBV7-3 with TRBJ2-3, with 8 bases fitting TRBD2. Germline lookup yields CDR1 SGHTA and CDR2 FQGTGA. The CDR3 spans 19 residues. V was clipped by 5 bases and J by 3 bases; unmatched bases: 19. CDR3 coding DNA: TGTGCCAGCAGCCTCCCGGGGTGGGGACTAGATAACGGGACAGATACGCAGTATTTT. This encodes CASSLPGWGLDNGTDTQYF.

This clone appeared a single time. This chain links TRBV10-2 with TRBJ1-2; D is ambiguous. V was clipped by 6 bases and J by 7 bases, with 6 bases between them. Germline-derived CDR1 and CDR2 are WSHSY and SAAADI. The CDR3 is 10 residues long. CDR3 in amino acids: CASRGGGYTF. The CDR3 coding sequence is TGCGCCAGCAGGGGAGGTGGCTACACCTTC.